The clone carrying this TCR beta chain showed up many times. TCRdb reprocessed the 5' RACE reads via MiXCR and lists one record per CDR3 protein. The sample consists of more than 100,000 distinct CDR3 sequences, less than 14% of them appearing once. Time point in this sample: longitudinal time-point 3. The junction had 1 base not matched to a gene; V was cut back by 0 bases and J by 1 base. Germline-derived CDR1 and CDR2 are SGHKS and YYEKEE (reference sequence). The CDR3 is 15 residues long. The data derive from a study of neurological immune-mediated disorders. The chain couples TRBV5-5 to TRBJ1-5; 7 bases map to TRBD1. Sequenced: PBMCs. The TCR was taken from a female donor with HTLV-1-associated myelopathy (HAM/TSP). The CDR3: CASSLGTGSNQPQHF. The CDR3 DNA is TGTGCCAGCAGCTTGGGGACAGGCAGCAATCAGCCCCAGCATTTT. The full variable domain, rest sourced from reference TRBV5-5 and TRBJ1-5, is DAGVTQSPTHLIKTRGQQVTLRCSPISGHKSVSWYQQVLGQGPQFIFQYYEKEERGRGNFPDRFSARQFPNYSSELNVNALLLGDSALYLCASSLGTGSNQPQHFGDGTRLSIL.